This note documents a single T cell receptor beta chain sequence. The CDR3 totals 15 residues. With 8 bases removed from V and 4 bases from J, the gap between germline ends came to 17 bases. The V gene's germline CDR1 is SNHLY and CDR2 FYNNEI. The entry originates in a study of cytomegalovirus exposure and HLA in healthy donors. The primer mix had 60 Vbeta and 13 Jbeta primers. Repertoires were generated with immunoSEQ multiplex PCR, while TCRdb's copy carries only in-frame clones and drops some. Here the sample spans approximately 170,000 clones, approximately 79% being singletons. Sequences were obtained from PBMCs. The source of this sequence is a human donor in good health. The V gene is TRBV2, the J gene TRBJ2-2; tentatively, D is TRBD2 (5 bases). This CDR3 is CASGGRVEFTGELFF. The CDR3 DNA sequence: TGTGCCAGCGGAGGTCGGGTGGAATTCACCGGGGAGCTGTTTTTT.